This TCR beta chain emerged from a study of glioma-infiltrating T cells after dendritic cell vaccination. The V and J ends lost 4 bases and 4 bases respectively, with 19 bases between them. Germline CDR1 SEHNR, CDR2 FQNEAQ (reference sequence). This CDR3 is 16 amino acids long. This clone appeared once. Sequencing used immunoSEQ multiplex PCR; TCRdb keeps in-frame clones, though not all of them. Counted here are fewer than 90,000 clones, 75% to 90% occurring once; the ten biggest clones make up less than 7.5%. Indicated time point: after dendritic cell vaccination, including at tumor progression/relapse. Only patients with spare fresh-frozen tumor and over two years of follow-up were included.

The rearrangement uses TRBV7-9 and TRBJ1-1, with D perhaps matching TRBD1 (6 bases). The source material was blood, sampled after dendritic cell vaccination. The sequence was obtained from a human donor with glioblastoma. The CDR3 DNA reads as TGTGCCAGCAGCTCCCAGATAAGGACAGACGGCACTGAAGCTTTCTTT. Protein sequence: CASSSQIRTDGTEAFF.